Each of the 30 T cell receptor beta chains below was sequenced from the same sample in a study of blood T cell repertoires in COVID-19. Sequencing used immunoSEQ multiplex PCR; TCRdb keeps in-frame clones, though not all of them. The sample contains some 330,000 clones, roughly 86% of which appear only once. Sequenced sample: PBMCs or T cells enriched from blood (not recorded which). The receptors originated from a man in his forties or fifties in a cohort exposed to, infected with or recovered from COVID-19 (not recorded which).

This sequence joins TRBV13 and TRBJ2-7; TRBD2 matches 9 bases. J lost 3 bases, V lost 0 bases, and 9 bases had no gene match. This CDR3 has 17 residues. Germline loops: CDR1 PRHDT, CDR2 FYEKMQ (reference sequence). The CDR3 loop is CASSLGHLAGVDYEQYF. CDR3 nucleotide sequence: TGTGCCAGCAGCTTAGGCCATTTAGCGGGAGTAGACTACGAGCAGTACTTC.

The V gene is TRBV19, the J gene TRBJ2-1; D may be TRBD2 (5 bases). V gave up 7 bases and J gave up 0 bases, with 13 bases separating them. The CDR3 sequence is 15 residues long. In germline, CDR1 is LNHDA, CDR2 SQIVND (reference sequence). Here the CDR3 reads CASKDGVSSYNEQFF. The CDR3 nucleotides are TGTGCCAGTAAGGACGGGGTAAGCTCCTACAATGAGCAGTTCTTC.

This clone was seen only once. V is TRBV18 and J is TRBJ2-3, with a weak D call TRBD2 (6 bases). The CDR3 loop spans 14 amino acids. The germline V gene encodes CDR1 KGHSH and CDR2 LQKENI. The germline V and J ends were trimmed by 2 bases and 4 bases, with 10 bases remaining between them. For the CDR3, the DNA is TGTGCCAGCTCACCAGGGACTCCATCAGATACGCAGTATTTT. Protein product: CASSPGTPSDTQYF.

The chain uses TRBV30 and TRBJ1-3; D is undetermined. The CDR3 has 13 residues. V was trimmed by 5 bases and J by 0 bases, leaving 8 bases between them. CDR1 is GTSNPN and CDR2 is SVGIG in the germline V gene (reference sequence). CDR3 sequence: CAWERSSGNTIYF. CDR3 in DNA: TGTGCCTGGGAGCGGTCCTCTGGAAACACCATATATTTT.

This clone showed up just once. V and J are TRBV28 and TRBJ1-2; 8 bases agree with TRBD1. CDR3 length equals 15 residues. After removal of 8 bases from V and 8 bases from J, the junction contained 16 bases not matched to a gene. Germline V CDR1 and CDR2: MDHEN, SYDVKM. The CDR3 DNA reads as TGTGCCAGCGGACCGGGACAGGAGAATCTGAGCGGCTACACCTTC. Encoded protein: CASGPGQENLSGYTF.

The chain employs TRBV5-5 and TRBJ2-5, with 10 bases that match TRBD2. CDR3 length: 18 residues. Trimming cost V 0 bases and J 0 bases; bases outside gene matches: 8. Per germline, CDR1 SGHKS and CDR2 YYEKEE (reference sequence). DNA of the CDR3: TGTGCCAGCAGCTTGGCCCCAGCGGGAGGGGGGTACCAAGAGACCCAGTACTTC. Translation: CASSLAPAGGGYQETQYF.

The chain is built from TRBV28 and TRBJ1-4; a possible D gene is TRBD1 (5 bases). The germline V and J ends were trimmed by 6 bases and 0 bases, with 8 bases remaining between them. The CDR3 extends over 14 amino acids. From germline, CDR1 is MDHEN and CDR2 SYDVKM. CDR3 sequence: CASRGHATNEKLFF. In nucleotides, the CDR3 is TGTGCCAGCAGGGGGCATGCAACTAATGAAAAACTGTTTTTT.

CDR3 protein: CASSEGRSYGYTF. CDR3 sequence (DNA): TGTGCCAGCAGTGAAGGGCGGTCCTATGGCTACACCTTC. The chain joins TRBV6-1 to TRBJ1-2; D uncertain. CDR1 and CDR2 from the germline V gene are MNHNS and SASEGT. CDR3 size: 13 residues. V lost 1 base, J lost 4 bases, and 7 bases lay in between.

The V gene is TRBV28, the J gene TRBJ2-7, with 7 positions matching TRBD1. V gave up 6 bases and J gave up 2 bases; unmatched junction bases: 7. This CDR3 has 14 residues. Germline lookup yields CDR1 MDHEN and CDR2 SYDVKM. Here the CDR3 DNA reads TGTGCCAGCAGAGAGACAGGGAACACCTACGAGCAGTACTTC. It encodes CASRETGNTYEQYF.

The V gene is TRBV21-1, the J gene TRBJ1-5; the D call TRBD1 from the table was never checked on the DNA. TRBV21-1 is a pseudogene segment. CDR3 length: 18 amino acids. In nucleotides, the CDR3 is TGTGCCAGCAGCAAATGGGGATATACAGGAATTGGGTATCAGCCCCAGCATTTT. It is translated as CASSKWGYTGIGYQPQHF.

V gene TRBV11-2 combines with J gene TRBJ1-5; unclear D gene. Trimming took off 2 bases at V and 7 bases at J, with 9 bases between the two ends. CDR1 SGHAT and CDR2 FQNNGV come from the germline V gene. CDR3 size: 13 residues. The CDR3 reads CASSLTHTQPQHF. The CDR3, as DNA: TGTGCCAGCAGCTTAACTCATACCCAGCCCCAGCATTTT. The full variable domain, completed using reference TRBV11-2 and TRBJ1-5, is EAGVAQSPRYKIIEKRQSVAFWCNPISGHATLYWYQQILGQGPKLLIQFQNNGVVDDSQLPKDRFSAERLKGVDSTLKIQPAKLEDSAVYLCASSLTHTQPQHFGDGTRLSIL.

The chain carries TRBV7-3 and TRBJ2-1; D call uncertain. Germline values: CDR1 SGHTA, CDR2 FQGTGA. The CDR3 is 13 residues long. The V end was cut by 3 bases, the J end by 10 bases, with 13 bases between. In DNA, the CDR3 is TGTGCCAGCAGCTTGCAACCTCGCGGCGAGCAGTTCTTC. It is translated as CASSLQPRGEQFF.

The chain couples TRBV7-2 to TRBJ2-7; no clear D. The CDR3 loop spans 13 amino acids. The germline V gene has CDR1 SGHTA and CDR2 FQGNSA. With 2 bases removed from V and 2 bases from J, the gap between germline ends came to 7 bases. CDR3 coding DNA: TGTGCCAGCAGCTTAATAGCAACCTACGAGCAGTACTTC. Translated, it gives CASSLIATYEQYF.

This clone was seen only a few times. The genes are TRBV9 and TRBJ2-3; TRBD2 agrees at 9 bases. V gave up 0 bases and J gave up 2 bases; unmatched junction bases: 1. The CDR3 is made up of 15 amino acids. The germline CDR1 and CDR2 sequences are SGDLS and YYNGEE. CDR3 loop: CASSVASGTTDTQYF. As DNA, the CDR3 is TGTGCCAGCAGCGTAGCTAGCGGGACCACAGATACGCAGTATTTT.

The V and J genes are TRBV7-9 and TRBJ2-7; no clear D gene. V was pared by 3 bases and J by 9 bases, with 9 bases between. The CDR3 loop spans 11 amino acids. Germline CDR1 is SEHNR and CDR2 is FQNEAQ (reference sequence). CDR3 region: CASSLSGAQYF. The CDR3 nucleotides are TGTGCCAGCAGCTTGTCGGGTGCGCAGTACTTC.

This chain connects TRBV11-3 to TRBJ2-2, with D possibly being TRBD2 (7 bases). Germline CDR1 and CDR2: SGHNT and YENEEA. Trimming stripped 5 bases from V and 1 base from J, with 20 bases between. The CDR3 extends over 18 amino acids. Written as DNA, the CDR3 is TGTGCCAGCAGCGCCCGGGGGGCTAGTTCTTGGAACACCGGGGAGCTGTTTTTT. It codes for CASSARGASSWNTGELFF.

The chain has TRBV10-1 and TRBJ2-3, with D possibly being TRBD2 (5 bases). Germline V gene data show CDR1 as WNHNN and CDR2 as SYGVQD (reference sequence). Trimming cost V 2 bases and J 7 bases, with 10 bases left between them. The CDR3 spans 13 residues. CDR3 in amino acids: CASSEPTGYTQYF. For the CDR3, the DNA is TGCGCCAGCAGTGAGCCGACGGGATATACGCAGTATTTT.

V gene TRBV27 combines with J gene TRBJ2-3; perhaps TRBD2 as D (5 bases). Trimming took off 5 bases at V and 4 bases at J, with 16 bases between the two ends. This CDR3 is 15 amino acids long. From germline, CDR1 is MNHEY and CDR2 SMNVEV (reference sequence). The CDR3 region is CASSPIGGGPDTQYF. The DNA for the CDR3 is TGTGCCAGCAGTCCAATAGGAGGAGGTCCAGATACGCAGTATTTT.

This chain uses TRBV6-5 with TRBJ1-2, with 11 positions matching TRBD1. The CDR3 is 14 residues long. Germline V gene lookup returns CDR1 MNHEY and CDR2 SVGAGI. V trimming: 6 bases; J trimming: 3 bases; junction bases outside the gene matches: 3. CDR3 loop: CASRGTGGDYGYTF. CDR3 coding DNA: TGTGCCAGCAGAGGGACAGGGGGGGACTATGGCTACACCTTC.

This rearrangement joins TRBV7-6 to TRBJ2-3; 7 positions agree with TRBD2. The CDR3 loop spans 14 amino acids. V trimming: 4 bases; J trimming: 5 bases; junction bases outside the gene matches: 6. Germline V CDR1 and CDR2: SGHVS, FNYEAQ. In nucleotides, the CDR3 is TGTGCCAGCAGCTCCCGACTAGCCATAGATACGCAGTATTTT. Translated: CASSSRLAIDTQYF.

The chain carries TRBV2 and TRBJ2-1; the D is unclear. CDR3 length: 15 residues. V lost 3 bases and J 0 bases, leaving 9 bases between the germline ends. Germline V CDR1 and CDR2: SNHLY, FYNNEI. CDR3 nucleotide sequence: TGTGCCAGCAGTGATCTGGCGGTCTCCTACAATGAGCAGTTCTTC. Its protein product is CASSDLAVSYNEQFF.

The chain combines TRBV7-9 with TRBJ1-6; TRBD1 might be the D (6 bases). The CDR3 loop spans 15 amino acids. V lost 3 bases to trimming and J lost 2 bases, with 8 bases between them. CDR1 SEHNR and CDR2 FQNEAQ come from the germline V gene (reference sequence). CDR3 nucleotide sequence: TGTGCCAGCAGCTTTGGGACACCCTATAATTCACCCCTCCACTTT. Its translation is CASSFGTPYNSPLHF. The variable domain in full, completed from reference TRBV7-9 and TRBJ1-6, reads DTGVSQNPRHKITKRGQNVTFRCDPISEHNRLYWYRQTLGQGPEFLTYFQNEAQLEKSRLLSDRFSAERPKGSFSTLEIQRTEQGDSAMYLCASSFGTPYNSPLHFGNGTRLTVT.

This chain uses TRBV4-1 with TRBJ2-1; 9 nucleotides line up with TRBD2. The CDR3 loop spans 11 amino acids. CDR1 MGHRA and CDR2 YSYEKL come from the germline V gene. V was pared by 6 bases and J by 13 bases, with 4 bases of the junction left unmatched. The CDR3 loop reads CASRREGQQFF. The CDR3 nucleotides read TGCGCCAGCAGGCGGGAGGGCCAACAGTTCTTC.

The CDR3 region is CAWSLPGTDNEKLFF. The CDR3 coding sequence is TGTGCCTGGAGTTTGCCGGGGACAGATAATGAAAAACTGTTTTTT. This chain connects TRBV30 to TRBJ1-4; TRBD1 aligns across 7 bases. The CDR3 runs 15 residues. Per germline, CDR1 GTSNPN and CDR2 SVGIG (reference sequence). V shed 2 bases and J 4 bases; nucleotides not matched to a gene: 7.

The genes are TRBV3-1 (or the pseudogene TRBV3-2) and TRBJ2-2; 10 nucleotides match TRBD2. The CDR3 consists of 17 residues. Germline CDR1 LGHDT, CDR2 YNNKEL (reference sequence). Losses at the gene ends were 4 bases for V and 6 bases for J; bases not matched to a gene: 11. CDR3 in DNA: TGTGCCAGCAGCCCTAAGAGGGCTAGCGGGAGATCCGGGGAGCTGTTTTTT. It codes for CASSPKRASGRSGELFF.

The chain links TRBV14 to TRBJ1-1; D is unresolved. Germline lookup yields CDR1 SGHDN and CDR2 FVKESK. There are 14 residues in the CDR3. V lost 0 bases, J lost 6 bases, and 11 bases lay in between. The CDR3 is CASSQEVGSAEAFF. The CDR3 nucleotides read TGTGCCAGCAGCCAAGAAGTCGGGTCCGCTGAAGCTTTCTTT.

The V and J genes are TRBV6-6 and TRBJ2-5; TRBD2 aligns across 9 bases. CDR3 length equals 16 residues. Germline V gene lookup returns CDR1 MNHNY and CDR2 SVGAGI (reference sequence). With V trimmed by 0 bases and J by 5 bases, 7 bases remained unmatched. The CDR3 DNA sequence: TGTGCCAGCAGTTACTCGAGGCTAGCGGGACTTGAGACCCAGTACTTC. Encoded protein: CASSYSRLAGLETQYF.

CDR3 sequence reads: CSVQGSNTGELFF. The CDR3 DNA follows: TGCAGCGTACAGGGATCGAACACCGGGGAGCTGTTTTTT. This chain links TRBV29-1 with TRBJ2-2, with D possibly matching TRBD1 (6 bases). CDR3 length equals 13 residues. Germline V gene data show CDR1 as SQVTM and CDR2 as ANQGSEA. The germline V and J ends were trimmed by 6 bases and 0 bases, with 8 bases remaining between them.

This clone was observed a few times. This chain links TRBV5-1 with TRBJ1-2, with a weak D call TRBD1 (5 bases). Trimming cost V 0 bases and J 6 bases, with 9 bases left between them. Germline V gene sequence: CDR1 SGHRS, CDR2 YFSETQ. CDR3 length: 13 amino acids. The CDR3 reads CASSLAQGHGYTF. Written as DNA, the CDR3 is TGCGCCAGCAGCTTGGCGCAGGGCCATGGCTACACCTTC.

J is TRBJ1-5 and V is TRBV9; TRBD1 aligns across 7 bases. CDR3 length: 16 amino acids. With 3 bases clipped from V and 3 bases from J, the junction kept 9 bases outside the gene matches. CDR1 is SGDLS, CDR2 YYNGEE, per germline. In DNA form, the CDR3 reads TGTGCCAGCAGCGCGGAACCCGACAGGGTCAATCAGCCCCAGCATTTT. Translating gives CASSAEPDRVNQPQHF.